This section outlines one T cell receptor (beta chain) sequence together with its context. This clonotype appeared many times. No cognate antigen has been identified for it. It has no much larger one-base neighbor in the sample; base qualities were not kept. The data originate from a study of molecular identifiers for immune sequencing clone quantification (dated by TCRdb to 2017 to 2018). A note on the overall study: For a replicate experiment, the RNA from either about 20,000 or 100,000 naive CD8 T cells was divided into five aliquots, and four of those aliquots went on to sequencing. This methods study used CD8 T cells to benchmark TCR RNA copy counting and molecular-identifier clustering-based TCR repertoire sequencing (MIDCIRS).

Libraries of naive CD8 T cells were built from about 20,000 to 1,000,000 sorted cells, with 10%, 30% or 50% of the purified RNA used. Naive CD8 T cells were FACS-sorted as CD8+CD4-CCR7+CD45RA+ on a BD FACSAria II into RLT Plus buffer. To test detection sensitivity, Jurkat RNA equal to about nine TCR copies was added to samples of roughly 19,000-1,100,000 naive CD8 T cells. CD8 T cells were enriched with RosetteSep CD8+ T Cell Enrichment Cocktail and Ficoll-Paque, followed by ACK red cell lysis. There are 12 amino acids in the CDR3, from cysteine to phenylalanine inclusive. The read is trimmed to its CDR3 DNA, 36 bases read in frame from base 1. V was cut back by 5 bases and J by 7 bases, leaving a gap of 9 bases between them. As encoded in the germline V gene, CDR1 is SGHVS while CDR2 is FQNEAQ. General study outcomes and caveats: Identical TCR molecules sharing a barcode could cause highly expanded clone sizes to be underestimated. The naive libraries included spiked-in Jurkat TCR RNA (around nine copies' worth), and this Jurkat TCR RNA is not part of the donor repertoire. Spiked-in Jurkat TCR RNA equal to a single cell's worth was reported to be detectable even within one million naive CD8 T cells. When barcode sub-clustering was omitted, TCR diversity was inflated by chimeric consensus sequences, with chimeras reaching as high as 47%. In CMV-specific effector cells, clones with more than 20 RNA copies contained over 99% of molecules, whereas in naive cells such clones contained under 1% of molecules. Modeling gave around 3 recovered TCR RNA copies per cell versus around 9.9 by digital PCR, implying 25% to 30% capture efficiency.

The library was built by means of PCR. Sequencing was carried out with a NextSeq 500. Bulk TCR libraries were made following a previously described method, with the TCR primers given in Table S5. Purification of total RNA was performed with the Qiagen AllPrep DNA/RNA kit. Before analysis, reads from multiple sequencing runs of one library were combined. Per the source publication's procedure: Reads were retained only if an exact TCR constant sequence was present, and the retained reads were trimmed to 150 nt and grouped according to their 12-nt molecular barcodes. Reads inside each barcode group were sub-clustered using a 15% Levenshtein threshold, and a quality-weighted consensus sequence was constructed for each RNA molecule. Non-functional sequences were filtered out, along with any lower-count sequence sitting one edit away from another sequence. On the basis of fitting two negative binomial distributions, barcode sub-clusters with fewer than 20% of the maximum read count were discarded. Starting from the raw public reads, TCRdb applied fastp trimming at Q25, assembled clones with MiXCR and retained in-frame beta chains. For every CDR3 protein sequence, its rows merge into one entry that carries the most common genes and DNA. The V and J calls, along with clone size, are taken from TCRdb and not from the paper's own processing. This sample holds 10,000 or so distinct CDR3 sequences; about 20% were observed only once. The biggest ten clones account for 1.5% of the sample.

This TCR came from a human donor in good health. Some libraries in this study had Jurkat cell RNA spiked in. Recombination connected TRBV7-8 to TRBJ2-1, with the D gene too uncertain to name. The source material was naive CD8+ T cells from blood, with Jurkat cell RNA spiked in. What this sample's cell subset or site label stands for: FACS-sorted CD8+CD4-CCR7+CD45RA+ naive T cells. CDR3 loop: CASSPTWNEQFF. Here is the DNA: TGTGCCAGCAGCCCGACCTGGAATGAGCAGTTCTTC.